These 13 T cell receptor beta chains originate from one sample sequenced in a study of CD8+CD57+ T cells in acquired aplastic anemia. Template material for TCR beta VDJ and CDR3 profiling consisted of genomic DNA. Each CDR3 protein gets one entry after TCRdb re-called the reads with MiXCR. The sample records about 160,000 distinct CDR3 sequences, 71% being singletons. Those patients picked for sequencing had displayed CD8+CD57+ cell expansion on flow cytometry. Sample: sorted CD4+, CD8+, or CD8+CD57+ T cells (not recorded which) from PBMCs. Every receptor here comes from a human donor with aplastic anemia.

The chain uses TRBV20-1 and TRBJ1-1; no definite D call. Trimming took 6 bases from V and 1 from J, leaving 9 bases between them. The CDR3 contains 12 residues. Per the germline V gene, CDR1 is DFQATT and CDR2 is SNEGSKA (reference sequence). In nucleotides, the CDR3 is TGCAGTGCCACTAGCCCGAACACTGAAGCTTTCTTT. Protein: CSATSPNTEAFF.

The chain recombines TRBV4-1 with TRBJ2-5; either TRBD1 or TRBD2 may fit D (7 bases each). The CDR3 consists of 16 residues. Between the trimmed V and J ends, which lost 2 bases and 5 bases, there was a span of 18 bases. The germline V gene encodes CDR1 MGHRA and CDR2 YSYEKL. The CDR3 nucleotides are TGCGCCAGCAGCCAACAGGGGGAGGGGATAAGGGAGACCCAGTACTTC. It encodes CASSQQGEGIRETQYF.

This clonotype turned up a few times. The CDR3 here is CAIRGLAGDTDTQYF. CDR3 bases: TGTGCCATCAGAGGACTAGCGGGGGACACAGATACGCAGTATTTT. The chain employs TRBV10-3 and TRBJ2-3; 13 bases fit TRBD2. The germline V gene encodes CDR1 ENHRY and CDR2 SYGVKD. With V trimmed by 6 bases and J by 2 bases, 2 bases remained unmatched. CDR3 length equals 15 residues.

J is TRBJ1-1 and V is TRBV20-1; D remains unclear. The CDR3 spans 14 residues. Germline CDR1 reads DFQATT; CDR2 reads SNEGSKA (reference sequence). Trimming left V 7 bases short and J 4 bases short, with 19 bases between. The CDR3 is CSVVPPNKGTEAFF. Written as DNA, the CDR3 is TGCAGTGTAGTCCCCCCTAATAAGGGCACTGAAGCTTTCTTT.

This chain joins TRBV7-9 and TRBJ2-7; 12 nucleotides match TRBD1. Germline CDR1 reads SEHNR; CDR2 reads FQNEAQ (reference sequence). Trimming cost V 6 bases and J 3 bases; bases outside gene matches: 6. This CDR3 contains 15 residues. The CDR3 sequence is CASRSGTGGVYEQYF. The CDR3 region has the DNA TGTGCCAGCAGGTCCGGGACAGGGGGCGTCTACGAGCAGTACTTC.

The chain combines TRBV15 with TRBJ1-2, with D possibly matching TRBD1 (5 bases). CDR3 length: 14 residues. Germline-derived CDR1 and CDR2 are LNHNV and YYDKDF (reference sequence). The germline V and J ends were trimmed by 5 bases and 0 bases, with 10 bases remaining between them. CDR3 nucleotides: TGTGCCACCAGCCGGGACGGCACTAACTATGGCTACACCTTC. It codes for CATSRDGTNYGYTF.

The chain carries TRBV15 and TRBJ2-5; 10 positions match TRBD1. Germline V gene lookup returns CDR1 LNHNV and CDR2 YYDKDF (reference sequence). There are 21 residues in the CDR3. After removal of 0 bases from V and 0 bases from J, the junction contained 16 bases not matched to a gene. For the CDR3, the DNA is TGTGCCACCAGCAGAGATCTTTGGCGACAGGGGGCCCTTCGGTACCAAGAGACCCAGTACTTC. It is translated as CATSRDLWRQGALRYQETQYF.

The V call is TRBV7-2, the J call TRBJ2-2; D not certain. The CDR3 runs 16 residues. Per germline, CDR1 SGHTA and CDR2 FQGNSA. V lost 5 bases and J lost 2, with 15 bases in between. CDR3 sequence (DNA): TGTGCCAGCAGCCCCTCCCCTTTCCTCAACACCGGGGAGCTGTTTTTT. Translation gives CASSPSPFLNTGELFF.

The chain has TRBV20-1 and TRBJ2-7; D is unclear. CDR1 and CDR2 from the germline V gene are DFQATT and SNEGSKA (reference sequence). Trimming pared 2 bases from V and 3 bases from J, leaving 11 bases between. The length of the CDR3 is 13 residues. CDR3: CSARHRSFYEQYF. The CDR3 DNA sequence: TGCAGTGCTAGACACAGAAGCTTCTACGAGCAGTACTTC.

The V call is TRBV12-3 or TRBV12-4, the J call TRBJ2-7, with 7 bases matching TRBD1. The trim removed 6 bases at V and 3 bases at J, leaving 8 bases unmatched. The CDR3 is 14 amino acids. As DNA, the CDR3 is TGTGCCAGCAGCCCAGGGGGTGTGGACTACGAGCAGTACTTC. It yields the protein CASSPGGVDYEQYF.

A few counts support this clonotype. The chain carries TRBV6-2 or TRBV6-3 and TRBJ2-5, with unresolved D. Trimming pared 2 bases from V and 5 bases from J, leaving 3 bases between. The CDR3 contains 11 residues. Germline V gene lookup returns CDR1 MNHEY and CDR2 SVGEGT. CDR3 loop: CASSYGETQYF. In DNA form, the CDR3 reads TGTGCCAGCAGTTACGGGGAGACCCAGTACTTC.

As concerns this clonotype: One end of the junction varies from germline; a read error may be responsible. The CDR3 nucleotides are TGTGCTAGCAGCTTAGGGAGGGGGGATGAGCAGTTCTTC. It is translated as CASSLGRGDEQFF. The chain joins TRBV7-7 to TRBJ2-1; a weak D match, TRBD2 (7 bases). Germline V gives CDR1 SSHAT, CDR2 FNYEAQ (reference sequence). The CDR3 loop spans 13 amino acids.

The genes are TRBV2 and TRBJ1-4; D is unresolved. V gave up 7 bases and J gave up 5 bases, with 14 bases separating them. CDR1 is SNHLY, CDR2 FYNNEI, per germline. The CDR3 sequence is 14 residues long. In DNA form, the CDR3 reads TGTGCCAGCAAGAGGGAGACACTGAATGAAAAACTGTTTTTT. Translation gives CASKRETLNEKLFF.